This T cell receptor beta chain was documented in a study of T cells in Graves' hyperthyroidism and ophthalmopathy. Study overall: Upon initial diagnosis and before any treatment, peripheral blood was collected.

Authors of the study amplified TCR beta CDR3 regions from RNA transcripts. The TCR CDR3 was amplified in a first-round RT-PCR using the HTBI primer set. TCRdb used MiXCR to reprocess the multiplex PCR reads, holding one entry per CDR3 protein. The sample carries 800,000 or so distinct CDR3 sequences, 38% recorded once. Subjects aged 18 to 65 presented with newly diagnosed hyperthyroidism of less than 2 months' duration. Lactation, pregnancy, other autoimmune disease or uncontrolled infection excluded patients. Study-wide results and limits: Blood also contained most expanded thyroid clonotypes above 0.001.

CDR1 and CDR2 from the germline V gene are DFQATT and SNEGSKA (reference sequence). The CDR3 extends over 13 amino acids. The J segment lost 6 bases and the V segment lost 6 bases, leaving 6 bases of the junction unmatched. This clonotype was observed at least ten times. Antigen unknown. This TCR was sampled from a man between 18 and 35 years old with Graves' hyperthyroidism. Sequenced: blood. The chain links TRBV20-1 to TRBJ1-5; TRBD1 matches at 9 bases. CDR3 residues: CSAGGTGIQPQHF. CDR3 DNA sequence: TGCAGTGCGGGCGGGACAGGGATTCAGCCCCAGCATTTT.